Below are 16 T cell receptor beta chains sequenced from a single sample in a study of breast tumors, draining lymph nodes, adjacent tissues. TCRdb itself ran the multiplex PCR reads through MiXCR, one entry per CDR3 protein. The profile shows more than 200,000 distinct CDR3 sequences, roughly 32% of them singletons. Samples came from axillary lymph nodes draining the breast cancer. Sequences were obtained from axillary lymph node tissue. The receptors come from a female donor with breast cancer. Some clones in this sample may be carry-over from other donors' samples.

In this sample, this clonotype turned up many times. The CDR3 DNA reads as TGCGCCAGCAGCCAAGATCACGGGTTCGCGGCCCAAGGAACCGGGGAGCTGTTTTTT. Its translation: CASSQDHGFAAQGTGELFF. The chain uses TRBV4-1 and TRBJ2-2; D is uncertain. V was trimmed by 0 bases and J by 5 bases, leaving 22 bases between them. This CDR3 is built from 19 residues. The germline gives CDR1 MGHRA, CDR2 YSYEKL.

As to this clonotype: One end of the junction varies from germline; a read error may be responsible. The CDR3 DNA reads as TGCGCCAGGAACAGGTTTGGGGCGGGAGACGATGAGCAGTTCTTC. Translated: CARNRFGAGDDEQFF. This chain joins TRBV19 and TRBJ2-1; 7 positions match TRBD2. CDR3 length: 15 residues. Germline V gene lookup returns CDR1 LNHDA and CDR2 SQIVND (reference sequence).

At least ten counts were recorded for this clonotype. A read error may produce the germline difference seen at one junction end. The chain recombines TRBV19 with TRBJ2-5; the match to TRBD2 covers 7 bases. Germline values: CDR1 LNHDA, CDR2 SQIVND (reference sequence). CDR3 length: 17 residues. The CDR3 is CASSIGLTGGGMETQSF. CDR3 sequence (DNA): TGTGCCAGTAGTATTGGGTTGACGGGGGGAGGTATGGAGACCCAGTCCTTC.

This clonotype was found many times. This chain links TRBV20-1 with TRBJ2-7; 9 nucleotides agree with TRBD2. This CDR3 is 15 amino acids long. Germline trimming cut 6 bases from V and 2 bases from J; bases unmatched to any gene: 11. Germline-derived CDR1 and CDR2 are DFQATT and SNEGSKA (reference sequence). The CDR3 protein is CSAPVLAGSAYEQYF. The CDR3 coding sequence is TGCAGTGCCCCTGTCCTAGCGGGATCAGCCTACGAGCAGTACTTC.

The chain joins TRBV7-2 to TRBJ2-2, with a weak D call TRBD1 (6 bases). V was pared by 4 bases and J by 8 bases, with 11 bases between. Germline CDR1 is SGHTA and CDR2 is FQGNSA. The CDR3 extends over 13 amino acids. Here the CDR3 DNA reads TGTGCCAGCAGCTCTCCCGGGACAGGGGAGCTGTTTTTT. Encoded protein: CASSSPGTGELFF.

This clonotype was counted at least ten times. J is TRBJ2-1 and V is TRBV5-1; no reliable D call. Germline assignment: CDR1 SGHRS and CDR2 YFSETQ. V gave up 4 bases and J gave up 7 bases, with 6 bases separating them. The CDR3 is 11 residues long. The CDR3 sequence is CASSMVNEQFF. CDR3 in DNA: TGCGCCAGCAGCATGGTTAATGAGCAGTTCTTC. Looking up the rest from reference TRBV5-1 and TRBJ2-1 gives the full variable domain: KAGVTQTPRYLIKTRGQQVTLSCSPISGHRSVSWYQQTPGQGLQFLFEYFSETQRNKGNFPGRFSGRQFSNSRSEMNVSTLELGDSALYLCASSMVNEQFFGPGTRLTVL.

The chain has TRBV20-1 and TRBJ1-6; D remains ambiguous. V lost 5 bases, J lost 11 bases, and 7 bases lay in between. The CDR3 contains 10 residues. CDR1 and CDR2 (germline): DFQATT, SNEGSKA (reference sequence). The CDR3 sequence is CSALGTPLHF. CDR3 coding DNA: TGCAGTGCTCTGGGGACACCCCTCCACTTT.

This clonotype came up many times. The V call is TRBV20-1, the J call TRBJ2-7; 10 bases agree with TRBD2. The CDR3 contains 15 residues. The V gene's germline CDR1 is DFQATT and CDR2 SNEGSKA (reference sequence). The J segment lost 5 bases and the V segment lost 1 base, leaving 8 bases of the junction unmatched. DNA for the CDR3: TGCAGTGCTAGAGCCGAAGCGGGAGGGCCCCACGAGCAGTACTTC. Encoded protein: CSARAEAGGPHEQYF.

Note on this clonotype: Since a much larger clone is just one base distant, this may be a read error. The chain recombines TRBV9 with TRBJ1-5; D is undetermined. This CDR3 spans 14 amino acids. Per the germline V gene, CDR1 is SGDLS and CDR2 is YYNGEE. The CDR3 region has the DNA TGTGCCAGCAGCGTAGACCCGGTCCTAGGGCCCCAGCCTTTT. It specifies CASSVDPVLGPQPF.

This clonotype has at least ten counts. V is TRBV5-1 and J is TRBJ1-2, with D unresolved. With 0 bases removed from V and 8 bases from J, the gap between germline ends came to 8 bases. This CDR3 has 12 residues. CDR1 SGHRS and CDR2 YFSETQ come from the germline V gene. CDR3 sequence reads: CASSLEGIGYTF. DNA of the CDR3: TGCGCCAGCAGCTTGGAAGGGATCGGCTACACCTTC.

CDR3 amino acids: CASSLASPRNNEQFF. The CDR3 DNA reads as TGTGCCAGTAGTCTGGCCTCCCCCCGGAACAATGAGCAGTTCTTC. The chain recombines TRBV19 with TRBJ2-1, with no clear D. The germline V gene encodes CDR1 LNHDA and CDR2 SQIVND (reference sequence). The CDR3 contains 15 residues. Trimming pared 5 bases from V and 5 bases from J, leaving 16 bases between.

This clonotype was found many times. The rearrangement links TRBV5-1 to TRBJ2-2; D unresolved. The CDR3 extends over 14 amino acids. The V gene lost 0 bases and the J gene lost 4 bases, with 7 bases spanning the gap. Germline-derived CDR1 and CDR2 are SGHRS and YFSETQ. CDR3 coding DNA: TGCGCCAGCAGCTTGGATAGTTCCACCGGGGAGCTGTTTTTT. Its translation: CASSLDSSTGELFF.

This chain's CDR3 is CATSREGQANYGYTF. The CDR3 DNA reads as TGTGCCACCAGCAGAGAGGGACAGGCAAACTATGGCTACACCTTC. The chain employs TRBV15 and TRBJ1-2; 8 bases fit TRBD1. The CDR3 is 15 amino acids. Unmatched junction bases numbered 2, after V lost 0 bases and J lost 2 bases. The germline V gene encodes CDR1 LNHNV and CDR2 YYDKDF (reference sequence).

The chain recombines TRBV7-3 with TRBJ2-5; D gene ambiguous. The germline V gene encodes CDR1 SGHTA and CDR2 FQGTGA. Trimming took off 2 bases at V and 4 bases at J, with 8 bases between the two ends. This CDR3 has 13 residues. The CDR3, as DNA: TGTGCCAGCAGCTTATCTAGTCGAGAGACCCAGTACTTC. Translated, it gives CASSLSSRETQYF.

This clonotype was picked up one time. The V and J genes are TRBV7-9 and TRBJ2-1; D is possibly TRBD2 (5 bases). CDR3 size: 14 residues. V lost 6 bases, J lost 7 bases, and 16 bases lay in between. The germline V gene encodes CDR1 SEHNR and CDR2 FQNEAQ (reference sequence). The CDR3 DNA sequence: TGTGCCAGCAGGGCGCCCGGGGTCGAGAATGAGCAGTTCTTC. Translation gives CASRAPGVENEQFF.

In this sample, this clonotype turned up many times. The chain has TRBV6-1 and TRBJ2-5, with no clear D. The CDR3 runs to 12 residues. V lost 7 bases and J 0 bases, leaving 6 bases between the germline ends. Germline CDR1 reads MNHNS; CDR2 reads SASEGT. CDR3 DNA: TGTGCCAGCACCGAGTACCAAGAGACCCAGTACTTC. Encoded protein: CASTEYQETQYF.